These 10 T cell receptor beta chains came from one sample sequenced in a study of CD8 T cells in ankylosing spondylitis. Study-wide results and limits: What appeared characteristic of ankylosing spondylitis blood was a TCR beta motif of under 10 highly homologous variants.

TCRdb processed the 5' RACE reads anew with MiXCR; each CDR3 protein has one entry. The data contain a few hundred thousand distinct CDR3 sequences, about an eighth of them seen just once; the ten biggest clones take up about 6.5%. Their antigens remain unidentified. Sequenced sample: blood, either unsorted or a sorted T cell fraction (not recorded which). Receptors originate from a male donor with ankylosing spondylitis.

This clonotype was detected only a few times. The rearrangement uses TRBV27 and TRBJ1-1; no firm D call. The V gene lost 6 bases and the J gene lost 5 bases, with 16 bases spanning the gap. CDR1 and CDR2 from the germline V gene are MNHEY and SMNVEV (reference sequence). The CDR3 extends over 14 amino acids. CDR3 bases: TGTGCCAGCAGCCTCCGGGGTCAAGGGACTGAAGCTTTCTTT. Its translation is CASSLRGQGTEAFF.

This clonotype was recorded a few times. The V gene is TRBV25-1, the J gene TRBJ2-1; 11 bases line up with TRBD2. V was clipped by 4 bases and J by 6 bases; unmatched bases: 5. CDR1 and CDR2 from the germline V gene are MGHDK and SYGVNS. The CDR3 covers 15 residues. The CDR3 DNA follows: TGTGCCAGCAGTGCGACTAGCGGGATGATCAATGAGCAGTTCTTC. It specifies CASSATSGMINEQFF.

Written as DNA, the CDR3 is TGCGCCAGCAGCTACCGGAGGGGGAATGAGCAGTTCTTC. Protein: CASSYRRGNEQFF. This chain links TRBV5-1 with TRBJ2-1; D might be TRBD1 or TRBD2, each matching 6 bases. CDR1 and CDR2 from the germline V gene are SGHRS and YFSETQ. The V end lost 3 bases, the J end lost 7 bases, and 11 bases lay between the germline ends. This CDR3 is 13 amino acids long.

As to this clonotype: Germline and junction disagree at one end, which may indicate a read error. V gene TRBV28 combines with J gene TRBJ2-3, with D possibly matching TRBD1 (6 bases). Germline assignment: CDR1 MDHEN and CDR2 SYDVKM. This CDR3 has 15 residues. CDR3 loop: CASILSPDRWDTQYF. In DNA, the CDR3 is TGTGCCAGCATTTTAAGTCCCGACAGGTGGGATACGCAGTATTTT.

The chain links TRBV20-1 to TRBJ2-7; D perhaps matches TRBD1 (6 bases). Germline V CDR1 and CDR2: DFQATT, SNEGSKA (reference sequence). Trimming pared 6 bases from V and 2 bases from J, leaving 14 bases between. The CDR3 totals 13 residues. CDR3 bases: TGCAGTGCCCTCCAGCAGGGGACCTACGAGCAGTACGTC. It encodes CSALQQGTYEQYV.

The chain recombines TRBV5-1 with TRBJ2-5, with 14 bases aligning to TRBD2. Germline V gives CDR1 SGHRS, CDR2 YFSETQ. V gave up 5 bases and J gave up 4 bases; unmatched junction bases: 13. CDR3 length equals 18 residues. Here the CDR3 reads CASSFGLAGGTLGETQYF. CDR3 DNA sequence: TGCGCCAGCAGTTTCGGACTAGCGGGAGGCACGTTGGGAGAGACCCAGTACTTC.

J is TRBJ1-1 and V is TRBV5-6; a possible D gene is TRBD1 (5 bases). Trimming left V 1 base short and J 3 bases short, with 13 bases between. This CDR3 is 15 amino acids long. The germline V gene has CDR1 SGHDT and CDR2 YYEEEE. The CDR3 protein is CASSLYQGVYTEAFF. As DNA, the CDR3 is TGTGCCAGCAGCTTGTATCAGGGCGTTTACACTGAAGCTTTCTTT.

Many counts were recorded for this clonotype. The V call is TRBV5-6, the J call TRBJ2-7; the D gene is possibly TRBD2 (5 bases). Germline V gene sequence: CDR1 SGHDT, CDR2 YYEEEE. The germline V and J ends were trimmed by 2 bases and 1 base, with 7 bases remaining between them. This CDR3 is built from 13 residues. The CDR3 nucleotides read TGTGCCAGCAGCTTCGGGGATTCCTACGAGCAGTACTTC. Translation: CASSFGDSYEQYF.

The chain uses TRBV9 and TRBJ2-3; D is uncertain. The V end was cut by 3 bases, the J end by 2 bases, with 16 bases between. The CDR3 totals 16 residues. Germline assignment: CDR1 SGDLS and CDR2 YYNGEE. CDR3 amino acids: CASSEMHNSFTDTQYF. In DNA, the CDR3 is TGTGCCAGCAGCGAAATGCATAACAGCTTCACAGATACGCAGTATTTT.

This sequence joins TRBV5-1 and TRBJ2-1, with 14 bases matching TRBD2. The V gene's germline CDR1 is SGHRS and CDR2 YFSETQ. The CDR3 covers 19 residues. Trimming cost V 0 bases and J 3 bases; bases outside gene matches: 8. Written as DNA, the CDR3 is TGCGCCAGCAGCTTGGCCCGACTAGCGGGAGGGCCTCTCTACAATGAGCAGTTCTTC. It codes for CASSLARLAGGPLYNEQFF.